The 12 T cell receptor beta chains below all came from one sample that was sequenced in a study of OX40 agonist ivuxolimab in advanced cancers. Method: immunoSEQ multiplex PCR; TCRdb's copy keeps in-frame clones and lacks some. The table includes approximately 35,000 clones, around four fifths detected once. The sample here was CD4+ or CD8+ T cells sorted from blood, taken in a trial of the OX40 agonist ivuxolimab. The receptors here all came from an adult with an advanced solid tumor such as melanoma, head and neck, liver or kidney cancer.

The rearrangement uses TRBV20-1 and TRBJ2-7, with a possible D match to TRBD1 (5 bases). This CDR3 has 11 amino acids. CDR1 is DFQATT, CDR2 SNEGSKA, per germline (reference sequence). V was clipped by 3 bases and J by 4 bases, with 7 bases between them. The DNA of the CDR3 is TGCAGTGCTAGCGACAGTTACGAGCAGTACTTC. This translates into CSASDSYEQYF.

The rearrangement links TRBV10-3 to TRBJ2-4, with 10 bases aligning to TRBD1. The CDR3 totals 17 residues. Germline lookup yields CDR1 ENHRY and CDR2 SYGVKD. V lost 2 bases, J lost 0 bases, and 4 bases stayed unmatched. CDR3: CAISERGTGEAKNIQYF. The CDR3 DNA reads TGTGCCATCAGTGAGCGAGGGACAGGGGAAGCCAAAAACATTCAGTACTTC.

The chain links TRBV7-2 to TRBJ2-4; 7 bases fit TRBD1. In germline, CDR1 is SGHTA, CDR2 FQGNSA. The CDR3 totals 15 residues. After removal of 5 bases from V and 1 base from J, the junction contained 5 bases not matched to a gene. CDR3 DNA sequence: TGTGCCAGCAGCGGAATGACAGGGGCCAAAAACATTCAGTACTTC. As protein: CASSGMTGAKNIQYF.

J is TRBJ2-5 and V is TRBV5-4; 10 bases agree with TRBD2. The ends lost 3 bases at V and 1 base at J; junction bases unmatched: 12. Germline assignment: CDR1 SGHNT and CDR2 YYREEE (reference sequence). CDR3 length: 18 amino acids. The CDR3 DNA reads TGTGCCAGCAGCTCCCTTGGGGGGGTAGCGGGGGGCCAAGAGACCCAGTACTTC. Translation gives CASSSLGGVAGGQETQYF.

This clone occurred a few times. V is TRBV27 and J is TRBJ2-2, with a tentative D call TRBD2 (7 bases). Trimming left V 5 bases short and J 6 bases short, with 19 bases between. The CDR3 is 16 amino acids. Germline CDR1 and CDR2: MNHEY and SMNVEV (reference sequence). DNA for the CDR3: TGTGCCAGCAGTACCCCCCCTGGGGGGGCCTCCGGGGAGCTGTTTTTT. This gives the protein CASSTPPGGASGELFF.

This chain connects TRBV18 to TRBJ1-1; a possible D gene is TRBD1 (6 bases). Germline values: CDR1 KGHSH, CDR2 LQKENI. V was clipped by 3 bases and J by 0 bases, with 23 bases between them. The length of the CDR3 is 19 residues. The DNA for the CDR3 is TGTGCCAGCTCACCCAAGTCGGGTATCTCCGGGACATTGAACACTGAAGCTTTCTTT. The encoded protein is CASSPKSGISGTLNTEAFF.

The chain couples TRBV19 to TRBJ2-4, with D tentatively TRBD1 or TRBD2 (5 bases each). CDR1 and CDR2 (germline): LNHDA, SQIVND (reference sequence). V was pared by 1 base and J by 0 bases, with 10 bases between. The CDR3 runs 16 residues. The CDR3 protein is CASSIGEGRAKNIQYF. CDR3 DNA: TGTGCCAGTAGTATAGGAGAGGGGAGAGCCAAAAACATTCAGTACTTC. Combining the CDR3 with reference TRBV19 and TRBJ2-4 gives the whole variable domain DGGITQSPKYLFRKEGQNVTLSCEQNLNHDAMYWYRQDPGQGLRLIYYSQIVNDFQKGDIAEGYSVSREKKESFPLTVTSAQKNPTAFYLCASSIGEGRAKNIQYFGAGTRLSVL.

The V call is TRBV21-1, the J call TRBJ2-7; TRBD1 was called by the table and not checked on the DNA. TRBV21-1 is flagged as a pseudogene. The CDR3 sequence is 14 residues long. For the CDR3, the DNA is TGTGCCAGCGGACAAAGGGACAGGAGTTACGAGCAGTACTTC. Amino acids: CASGQRDRSYEQYF.

The chain recombines TRBV7-9 with TRBJ1-4; D is possibly TRBD1 (6 bases). This CDR3 has 15 residues. Trimming shortened V by 4 bases and J by 0 bases, and 9 bases separated the two germline ends. Looked up from germline, CDR1 is SEHNR and CDR2 is FQNEAQ (reference sequence). CDR3 bases: TGTGCCAGCAGCTCCGGGACAACAACTAATGAAAAACTGTTTTTT. Protein sequence: CASSSGTTTNEKLFF.

CDR3 sequence: CASSPSGYEQYF. The CDR3 nucleotides read TGTGCCAGCAGCCCCAGTGGCTACGAGCAGTACTTC. The chain links TRBV14 to TRBJ2-7; D not resolved. Between the trimmed V and J ends, which lost 4 bases and 3 bases, there was a span of 7 bases. CDR1 SGHDN and CDR2 FVKESK come from the germline V gene. CDR3 length: 12 residues.

The V and J genes are TRBV18 and TRBJ2-5, with TRBD2 matching 9 bases. The germline gives CDR1 KGHSH, CDR2 LQKENI. V lost 2 bases, J lost 0 bases, and 4 bases stayed unmatched. This CDR3 contains 16 residues. Written as DNA, the CDR3 is TGTGCCAGCTCACCATTGGCGGGGGGGAACCAAGAGACCCAGTACTTC. Its translation is CASSPLAGGNQETQYF.

CDR3 region: CASSRQGAVDSPLHF. In DNA, the CDR3 is TGTGCCAGTAGCCGACAGGGGGCTGTAGATTCACCCCTCCACTTT. The V and J genes are TRBV19 and TRBJ1-6; 10 bases align to TRBD1. Germline V gene sequence: CDR1 LNHDA, CDR2 SQIVND (reference sequence). The V gene end was trimmed by 6 bases and the J gene end by 8 bases; junction bases not matched to a gene: 7. CDR3 length equals 15 residues.